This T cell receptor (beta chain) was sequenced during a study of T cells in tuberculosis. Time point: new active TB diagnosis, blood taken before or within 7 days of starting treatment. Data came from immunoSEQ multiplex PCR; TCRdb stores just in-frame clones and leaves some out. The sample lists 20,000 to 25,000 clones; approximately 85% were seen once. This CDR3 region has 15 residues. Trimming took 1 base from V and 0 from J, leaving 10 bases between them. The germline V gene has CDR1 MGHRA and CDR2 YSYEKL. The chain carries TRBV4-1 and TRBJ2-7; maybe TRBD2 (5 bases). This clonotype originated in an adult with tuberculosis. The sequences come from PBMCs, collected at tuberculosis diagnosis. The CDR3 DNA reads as TGCGCCAGCAGCCAAGGTTTTGGGAGCTCCTACGAGCAGTACTTC. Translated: CASSQGFGSSYEQYF.